These 24 T cell receptor beta chains originate from one sample sequenced in a study of T cell responses to AZD1222 COVID-19 vaccine. Measured with immunoSEQ multiplex PCR; TCRdb has only the in-frame clones, and not every one. This table has 100,000 to 150,000 clones, 92% appearing once. The sequenced sample was peripheral blood, obtained 28 days after the second AZD1222 dose. These receptors originate from an adult who received the AZD1222 COVID-19 vaccine.

This rearrangement joins TRBV25-1 to TRBJ1-2, with 8 bases that match TRBD1. V was clipped by 3 bases and J by 8 bases; unmatched bases: 2. Germline V gene sequence: CDR1 MGHDK, CDR2 SYGVNS. The CDR3 spans 12 residues. The CDR3 region is CASSETGDGYTF. For the CDR3, the DNA is TGTGCCAGCAGTGAGACAGGGGACGGCTACACCTTC.

The V call is TRBV4-3, the J call TRBJ1-2; D uncertain. CDR3 size: 19 residues. CDR1 is LGHNA, CDR2 YSLEER, per germline. Trimming removed 4 bases at V and 0 bases at J, with 24 bases between. CDR3 sequence (DNA): TGCGCCAGCAGCCCCCGAGCGTTTAGCGGAGGTTTCCCTAACTATGGCTACACCTTC. Encoded protein: CASSPRAFSGGFPNYGYTF.

The V and J genes are TRBV5-4 and TRBJ2-2; the D is unclear. Trimming cost V 4 bases and J 2 bases, with 12 bases left between them. Germline-derived CDR1 and CDR2 are SGHNT and YYREEE (reference sequence). The CDR3 covers 15 residues. The chain's CDR3 is CASSPRVANTGELFF. CDR3 nucleotides: TGTGCCAGCAGCCCCCGTGTAGCAAACACCGGGGAGCTGTTTTTT.

The CDR3 coding sequence is TGTGCCAGCAGGGCGAGGGGGTCCCCCGGGGAGCAGTTCTTC. It is translated as CASRARGSPGEQFF. This chain links TRBV27 with TRBJ2-1; possible D gene TRBD1, 6 bases. This CDR3 contains 14 residues. The V gene's germline CDR1 is MNHEY and CDR2 SMNVEV (reference sequence). Trimming took 6 bases from V and 10 from J, leaving 19 bases between them.

This chain joins TRBV6-5 and TRBJ1-1; the D gene is possibly TRBD1 (6 bases). The germline gives CDR1 MNHEY, CDR2 SVGAGI. This CDR3 comprises 15 residues. V gave up 2 bases and J gave up 1 base, with 11 bases separating them. The CDR3 DNA reads TGTGCCAGCAGTTACGGGGCAGGGGCGAACACTGAAGCTTTCTTT. Amino acids: CASSYGAGANTEAFF.

V and J are TRBV7-2 and TRBJ2-3; tentatively, D is TRBD1 (6 bases). V was trimmed by 5 bases and J by 6 bases, leaving 12 bases between them. The CDR3 loop spans 13 amino acids. Germline loops: CDR1 SGHTA, CDR2 FQGNSA. CDR3 sequence reads: CASSATGLDTQYF. The CDR3 DNA is TGTGCCAGCAGCGCTACAGGGTTGGATACGCAGTATTTT. The full variable domain, its missing parts supplied by reference TRBV7-2 and TRBJ2-3, is GAGVSQSPSNKVTEKGKDVELRCDPISGHTALYWYRQSLGQGLEFLIYFQGNSAPDKSGLPSDRFSAERTGGSVSTLTIQRTQQEDSAVYLCASSATGLDTQYFGPGTRLTVL.

The V gene is TRBV5-1, the J gene TRBJ1-1; D not certain. The CDR3 has 14 amino acids. The V gene lost 0 bases and the J gene lost 1 base, with 7 bases spanning the gap. CDR1 SGHRS and CDR2 YFSETQ come from the germline V gene. CDR3 residues: CASSLVGENTEAFF. The CDR3 DNA follows: TGCGCCAGCAGCTTGGTTGGCGAGAACACTGAAGCTTTCTTT.

The chain recombines TRBV9 with TRBJ1-5; 11 nucleotides match TRBD1. The CDR3 sequence is 14 residues long. J gave up 10 bases and V 2 bases, and 5 bases lay outside the gene matches. CDR1 and CDR2 (germline): SGDLS, YYNGEE. CDR3 nucleotide sequence: TGTGCCAGCAGCGTTTCGGACAGGGGGCATCCCCAGCATTTT. Translating it yields CASSVSDRGHPQHF.

The gene calls are TRBV10-3 and TRBJ1-2; possibly TRBD1 for D (5 bases). CDR1 ENHRY and CDR2 SYGVKD come from the germline V gene. There are 14 residues in the CDR3. With 10 bases removed from V and 0 bases from J, the gap between germline ends came to 15 bases. The CDR3 sequence: CATLNQGANYGYTF. The CDR3 DNA sequence: TGTGCCACCTTAAACCAGGGAGCTAACTATGGCTACACCTTC.

This chain's CDR3 is CASSLWVAGISGNTIYF. The CDR3 bases are TGTGCCAGCAGTTTATGGGTAGCAGGCATCTCTGGAAACACCATATATTTT. V usage is TRBV28 and J usage is TRBJ1-3; D remains ambiguous. The CDR3 totals 17 residues. Trimming cost V 0 bases and J 0 bases, with 12 bases left between them. Germline CDR1 MDHEN, CDR2 SYDVKM.

This chain links TRBV18 with TRBJ1-3; D perhaps matches TRBD1 (5 bases). With 2 bases removed from V and 3 bases from J, the gap between germline ends came to 20 bases. Per germline, CDR1 KGHSH and CDR2 LQKENI. CDR3 length: 18 amino acids. CDR3 residues: CASSPFVQQGRVGNTIYF. The CDR3 region has the DNA TGTGCCAGCTCACCATTCGTCCAGCAGGGTCGGGTTGGAAACACCATATATTTT.

In this sample, this clone turned up once. The genes are TRBV7-9 and TRBJ2-3; 12 bases are shared with TRBD2. Germline trimming cut 5 bases from V and 1 base from J; bases unmatched to any gene: 13. CDR1 and CDR2 from the germline V gene are SEHNR and FQNEAQ (reference sequence). The CDR3 extends over 19 amino acids. The DNA for the CDR3 is TGTGCCAGCAGCAAACTAGCGGGGGGCTATCCAGCCGGCACAGATACGCAGTATTTT. Its protein is CASSKLAGGYPAGTDTQYF.

V is TRBV13 and J is TRBJ2-5; the D is unclear. The CDR3 length is 12 residues. The germline V gene has CDR1 PRHDT and CDR2 FYEKMQ (reference sequence). V was pared by 2 bases and J by 5 bases, with 6 bases between. CDR3 amino acids: CASSLKEETQYF. CDR3 nucleotide sequence: TGTGCCAGCAGCTTAAAGGAGGAGACCCAGTACTTC.

The sample holds one count of this clone. The chain is built from TRBV19 and TRBJ2-3; D perhaps matches TRBD1 (5 bases). Trimming stripped 8 bases from V and 1 base from J, with 10 bases between. The germline CDR1 and CDR2 sequences are LNHDA and SQIVND (reference sequence). This CDR3 is built from 13 residues. This CDR3 is CASSWGGTDTQYF. The CDR3 DNA reads TGTGCCAGTTCTTGGGGCGGCACAGATACGCAGTATTTT.

CDR3 DNA sequence: TGTGCCACCAGTGGTCGCCGGGATTCGGGTGAGCAGTACTTC. Protein product: CATSGRRDSGEQYF. The chain uses TRBV24-1 and TRBJ2-7; tentative D call: TRBD2 (5 bases). From germline, CDR1 is KGHDR and CDR2 SFDVKD. The CDR3 extends over 14 amino acids. The V gene lost 5 bases and the J gene lost 7 bases, with 17 bases spanning the gap.

This sequence joins TRBV27 and TRBJ1-5; the D gene is possibly TRBD1 (5 bases). In germline, CDR1 is MNHEY, CDR2 SMNVEV (reference sequence). Between the trimmed V and J ends, which lost 3 bases and 6 bases, there was a span of 12 bases. CDR3 length: 14 amino acids. CDR3 sequence (DNA): TGTGCCAGCAGTTTTGGGGGATCGGTTCAGCCCCAGCATTTT. It codes for CASSFGGSVQPQHF.

The CDR3 DNA is TGTGCCAGTAGTAGGAGGGAGGGGCGCACTGAAGCTTTCTTT. Amino acid sequence: CASSRREGRTEAFF. This rearrangement joins TRBV19 to TRBJ1-1, with D tentatively TRBD1 (5 bases). V shed 4 bases and J shed 4 bases, with 13 bases lying between them. The CDR3 runs 14 residues. Germline V CDR1 and CDR2: LNHDA, SQIVND (reference sequence).

As DNA, the CDR3 is TGTGCCAGCAGTGATGAGGGGGGGACAACAATGGGGCAGTTCTTC. Encoded protein: CASSDEGGTTMGQFF. The chain combines TRBV25-1 with TRBJ2-1; tentatively, D is TRBD2 (7 bases). Looked up from germline, CDR1 is MGHDK and CDR2 is SYGVNS. The germline V and J ends were trimmed by 3 bases and 12 bases, with 21 bases remaining between them. This CDR3 contains 15 residues.

The genes are TRBV19 and TRBJ1-5; 9 nucleotides line up with TRBD1. Looked up from germline, CDR1 is LNHDA and CDR2 is SQIVND (reference sequence). This CDR3 has 13 residues. The J segment lost 4 bases and the V segment lost 10 bases, leaving 5 bases of the junction unmatched. CDR3 DNA sequence: TGTGCCACCCGGGACAGGGCGAATCAGCCCCAGCATTTT. It specifies CATRDRANQPQHF. Full variable domain (outside the CDR3, taken from reference TRBV19 and TRBJ1-5): DGGITQSPKYLFRKEGQNVTLSCEQNLNHDAMYWYRQDPGQGLRLIYYSQIVNDFQKGDIAEGYSVSREKKESFPLTVTSAQKNPTAFYLCATRDRANQPQHFGDGTRLSIL.

V and J are TRBV19 and TRBJ2-1; TRBD2 matches 7 bases. Germline V gene sequence: CDR1 LNHDA, CDR2 SQIVND (reference sequence). This CDR3 comprises 16 residues. Unmatched junction bases numbered 7, after V lost 5 bases and J lost 0 bases. The CDR3, as DNA: TGTGCCAGTAGTGTCATAGCGGGTAGCTCCTACAATGAGCAGTTCTTC. This translates into CASSVIAGSSYNEQFF.

This clone has a single count. The J gene is TRBJ2-5, the V gene TRBV2, with D perhaps given as TRBD1 or TRBD2 (5 bases each). The V end was cut by 5 bases, the J end by 5 bases, with 12 bases between. The germline V gene encodes CDR1 SNHLY and CDR2 FYNNEI. The CDR3 sequence is 13 residues long. DNA for the CDR3: TGTGCCAGCAGTCGGGACCTCAGGGAGACCCAGTACTTC. Translated, it gives CASSRDLRETQYF.

The V and J genes are TRBV19 and TRBJ2-4, with 12 positions matching TRBD2. Germline loops: CDR1 LNHDA, CDR2 SQIVND (reference sequence). With V trimmed by 4 bases and J by 6 bases, 13 bases remained unmatched. This CDR3 has 18 amino acids. The CDR3 DNA follows: TGTGCCAGTAGTAAGCCTAGCGGGGGGGCCGGCGGTAGAAACATTCAGTACTTC. This codes for CASSKPSGGAGGRNIQYF.

The chain links TRBV6-2 or TRBV6-3 to TRBJ2-7; D not certain. The CDR3 loop spans 15 amino acids. In germline, CDR1 is MNHEY, CDR2 SVGEGT. The germline V and J ends were trimmed by 2 bases and 9 bases, with 20 bases remaining between them. CDR3 sequence: CASSYDRKGSVVQYF. CDR3 DNA sequence: TGTGCCAGCAGTTACGACCGTAAGGGATCGGTGGTGCAGTACTTC.

The chain employs TRBV20-1 and TRBJ1-4, with 7 nucleotides matching TRBD1. The V and J ends lost 3 bases and 7 bases, in that order; junction bases with no gene match: 5. The CDR3 is 13 residues long. Germline CDR1 and CDR2: DFQATT and SNEGSKA (reference sequence). CDR3 loop: CSASYRGGEKLFF. The DNA for the CDR3 is TGCAGTGCTAGTTACAGGGGCGGTGAAAAACTGTTTTTT.